A single sample is the source of the 6 T cell receptor beta chains below, sequenced in a study of T cell responses to AZD1222 COVID-19 vaccine. The method was immunoSEQ multiplex PCR; TCRdb's version includes in-frame clones alone and lacks a portion of them. The sample lists 100,000 to 150,000 clones; 80% to 90% were seen once. The specimen comprised peripheral blood, sampled on day 0 of AZD1222 vaccination. These receptors were obtained from an adult in good health.

The chain is built from TRBV19 and TRBJ2-1; D is uncertain. The CDR3 spans 12 residues. V was pared by 7 bases and J by 8 bases, with 12 bases between. CDR1 is LNHDA and CDR2 is SQIVND in the germline V gene (reference sequence). The CDR3 DNA sequence: TGTGCCAGTACCTCCTGGGCGGATGAGCAGTTCTTC. Its translation: CASTSWADEQFF. The entire variable domain, with the rest obtained from reference TRBV19 and TRBJ2-1, is as follows: DGGITQSPKYLFRKEGQNVTLSCEQNLNHDAMYWYRQDPGQGLRLIYYSQIVNDFQKGDIAEGYSVSREKKESFPLTVTSAQKNPTAFYLCASTSWADEQFFGPGTRLTVL.

The sample holds a few counts of this clone. The chain is built from TRBV30 and TRBJ2-2; D call uncertain. CDR3 length: 15 residues. Germline lookup yields CDR1 GTSNPN and CDR2 SVGIG (reference sequence). V lost 2 bases, J lost 2 bases, and 12 bases lay in between. Here the CDR3 reads CAWSFKGDNTGELFF. In nucleotides, the CDR3 is TGTGCCTGGAGTTTTAAGGGCGATAACACCGGGGAGCTGTTTTTT.

The V call is TRBV11-3, the J call TRBJ1-1; D is possibly TRBD1 (6 bases). The germline V and J ends were trimmed by 5 bases and 1 base, with 11 bases remaining between them. Per the germline V gene, CDR1 is SGHNT and CDR2 is YENEEA. The CDR3 is 14 amino acids. This CDR3 is CASSPDRSNTEAFF. The CDR3 DNA reads TGTGCCAGCAGCCCCGACAGGTCGAACACTGAAGCTTTCTTT. Using reference TRBV11-3 and TRBJ1-1 for the parts outside the CDR3, the full variable domain is EAGVVQSPRYKIIEKKQPVAFWCNPISGHNTLYWYLQNLGQGPELLIRYENEEAVDDSQLPKDRFSAERLKGVDSTLKIQPAELGDSAVYLCASSPDRSNTEAFFGQGTRLTVV.

J is TRBJ2-7 and V is TRBV5-4; D is possibly TRBD1 (5 bases). Trimming took off 0 bases at V and 4 bases at J, with 8 bases between the two ends. The germline V gene has CDR1 SGHNT and CDR2 YYREEE (reference sequence). This CDR3 contains 13 residues. The CDR3 DNA follows: TGTGCCAGCAGCTTGGTATCAGGGTACGAGCAGTACTTC. This gives the protein CASSLVSGYEQYF.

The gene calls are TRBV9 and TRBJ1-1, with 7 bases matching TRBD1. The J segment lost 0 bases and the V segment lost 0 bases, leaving 11 bases of the junction unmatched. Germline CDR1 SGDLS, CDR2 YYNGEE. This CDR3 is built from 18 residues. CDR3 nucleotide sequence: TGTGCCAGCAGCGTAGCTGGGGGACAGAGCGGCTTGAACACTGAAGCTTTCTTT. Translation: CASSVAGGQSGLNTEAFF.

The chain couples TRBV12-5 to TRBJ2-3; TRBD2 matches 11 bases. The CDR3 spans 20 residues. CDR1 is LGHNT and CDR2 is FRNRAP in the germline V gene. The junction had 17 bases not matched to a gene; V was cut back by 1 base and J by 5 bases. Here the CDR3 reads CASGLAPPGLAGGGGDTQYF. The CDR3 nucleotides read TGTGCTAGTGGTTTGGCGCCTCCGGGGCTAGCGGGAGGTGGGGGAGATACGCAGTATTTT.